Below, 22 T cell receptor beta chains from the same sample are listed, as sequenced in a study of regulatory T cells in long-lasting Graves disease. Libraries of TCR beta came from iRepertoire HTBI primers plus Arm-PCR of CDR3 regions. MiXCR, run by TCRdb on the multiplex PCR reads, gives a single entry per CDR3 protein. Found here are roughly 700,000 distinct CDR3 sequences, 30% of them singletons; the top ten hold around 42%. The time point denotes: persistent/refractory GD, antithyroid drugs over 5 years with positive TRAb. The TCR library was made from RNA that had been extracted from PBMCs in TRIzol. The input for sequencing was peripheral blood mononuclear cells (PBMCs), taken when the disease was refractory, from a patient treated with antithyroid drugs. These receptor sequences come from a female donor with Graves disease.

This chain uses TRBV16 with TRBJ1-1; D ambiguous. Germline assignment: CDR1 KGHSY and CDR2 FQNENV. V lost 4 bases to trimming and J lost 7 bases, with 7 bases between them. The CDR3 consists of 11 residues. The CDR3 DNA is TGTGCCAGCAGCCCACCACTTGAAGCTTTCTTT. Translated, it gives CASSPPLEAFF.

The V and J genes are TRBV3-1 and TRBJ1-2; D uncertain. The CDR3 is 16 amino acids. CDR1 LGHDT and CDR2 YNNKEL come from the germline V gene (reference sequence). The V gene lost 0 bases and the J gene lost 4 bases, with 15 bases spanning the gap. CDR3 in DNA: TGTGCCAGCAGCCAAGATGGCGCCTTATATACCTATGGCTACACCTTC. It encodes CASSQDGALYTYGYTF.

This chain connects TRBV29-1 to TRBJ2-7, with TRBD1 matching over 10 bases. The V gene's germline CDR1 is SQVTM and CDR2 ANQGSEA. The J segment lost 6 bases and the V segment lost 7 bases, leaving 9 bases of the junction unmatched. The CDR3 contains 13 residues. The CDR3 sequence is CSGGWTGGGEQYF. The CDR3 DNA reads TGCAGCGGCGGCTGGACAGGGGGGGGCGAGCAGTACTTC.

DNA of the CDR3: TGTGCCAGCAGCTTAAACCCAATTCCGGCACCCCTCCACTTT. Translating gives CASSLNPIPAPLHF. This chain uses TRBV14 with TRBJ1-6, with D hard to call. Germline loops: CDR1 SGHDN, CDR2 FVKESK. Trimming removed 5 bases from V and 11 bases from J, with 16 bases in between. This CDR3 contains 14 residues.

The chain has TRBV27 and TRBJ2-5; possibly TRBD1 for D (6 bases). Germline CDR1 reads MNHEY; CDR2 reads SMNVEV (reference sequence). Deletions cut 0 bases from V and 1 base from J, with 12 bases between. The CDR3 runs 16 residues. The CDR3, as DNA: TGTGCCAGCAGTTTATCGGTACAGGGCCCCCAAGAGACCCAGTACTTC. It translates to CASSLSVQGPQETQYF.

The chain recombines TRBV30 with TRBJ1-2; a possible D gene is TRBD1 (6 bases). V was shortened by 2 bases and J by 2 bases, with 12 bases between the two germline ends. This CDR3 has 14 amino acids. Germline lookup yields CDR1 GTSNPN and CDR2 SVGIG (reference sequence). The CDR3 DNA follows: TGTGCCTGGAGTCTCGCAGGGGCAAACTATGGCTACACCTTC. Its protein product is CAWSLAGANYGYTF. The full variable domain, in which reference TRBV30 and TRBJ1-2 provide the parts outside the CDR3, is SQTIHQWPATLVQPVGSPLSLECTVEGTSNPNLYWYRQAAGRGLQLLFYSVGIGQISSEVPQNLSASRPQDRQFILSSKKLLLSDSGFYLCAWSLAGANYGYTFGSGTRLTVV.

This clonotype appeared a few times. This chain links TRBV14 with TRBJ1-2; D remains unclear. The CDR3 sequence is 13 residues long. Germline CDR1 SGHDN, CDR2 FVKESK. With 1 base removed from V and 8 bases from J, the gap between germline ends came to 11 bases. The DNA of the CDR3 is TGTGCCAGCAGCCAAGTCAGGTTGGCAGGCTACACCTTC. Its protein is CASSQVRLAGYTF.

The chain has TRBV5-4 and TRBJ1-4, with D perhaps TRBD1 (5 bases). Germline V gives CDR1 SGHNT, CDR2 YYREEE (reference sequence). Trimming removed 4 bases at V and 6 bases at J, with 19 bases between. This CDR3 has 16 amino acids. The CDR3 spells CASSRRDDRSYEKLFF. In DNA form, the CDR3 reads TGTGCCAGCAGCCGACGTGACGACAGAAGCTATGAAAAACTGTTTTTT.

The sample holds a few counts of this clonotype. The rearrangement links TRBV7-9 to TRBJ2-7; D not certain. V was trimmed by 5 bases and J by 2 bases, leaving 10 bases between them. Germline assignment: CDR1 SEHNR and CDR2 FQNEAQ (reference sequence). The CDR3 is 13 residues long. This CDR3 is CASSRNGAYEQYF. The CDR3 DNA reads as TGTGCCAGCAGCCGCAATGGGGCCTACGAGCAGTACTTC.

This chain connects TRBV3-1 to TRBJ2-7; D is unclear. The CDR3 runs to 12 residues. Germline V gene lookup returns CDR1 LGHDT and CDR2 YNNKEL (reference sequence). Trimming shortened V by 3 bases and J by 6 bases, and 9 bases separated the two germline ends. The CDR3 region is CASSQGIREQYF. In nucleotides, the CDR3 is TGTGCCAGCAGCCAGGGGATCCGCGAGCAGTACTTC.

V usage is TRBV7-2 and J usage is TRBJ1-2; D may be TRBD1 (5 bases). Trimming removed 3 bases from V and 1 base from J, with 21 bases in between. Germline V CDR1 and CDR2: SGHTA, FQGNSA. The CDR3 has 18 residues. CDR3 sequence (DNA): TGTGCCAGCAGCTTTGCTAGACAGACATACCTTATTAACTATGGCTACACCTTC. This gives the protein CASSFARQTYLINYGYTF.

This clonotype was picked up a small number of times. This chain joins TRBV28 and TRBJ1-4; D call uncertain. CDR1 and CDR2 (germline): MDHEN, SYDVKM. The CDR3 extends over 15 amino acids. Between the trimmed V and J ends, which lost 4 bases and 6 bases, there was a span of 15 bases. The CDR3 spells CASSSKWVGYEKLFF. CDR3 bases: TGTGCCAGCAGTTCAAAGTGGGTGGGGTATGAAAAACTGTTTTTT.

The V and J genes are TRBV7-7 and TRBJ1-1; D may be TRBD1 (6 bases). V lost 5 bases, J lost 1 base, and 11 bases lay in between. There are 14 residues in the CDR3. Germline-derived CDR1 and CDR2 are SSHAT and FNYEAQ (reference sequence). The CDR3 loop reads CASSLDSSNTEAFF. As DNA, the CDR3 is TGTGCCAGCAGCCTGGACAGCTCGAACACTGAAGCTTTCTTT. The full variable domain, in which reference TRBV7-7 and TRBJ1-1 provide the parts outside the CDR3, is GAGVSQSPRYKVTKRGQDVTLRCDPISSHATLYWYQQALGQGPEFLTYFNYEAQPDKSGLPSDRFSAERPEGSISTLTIQRTEQRDSAMYRCASSLDSSNTEAFFGQGTRLTVV.

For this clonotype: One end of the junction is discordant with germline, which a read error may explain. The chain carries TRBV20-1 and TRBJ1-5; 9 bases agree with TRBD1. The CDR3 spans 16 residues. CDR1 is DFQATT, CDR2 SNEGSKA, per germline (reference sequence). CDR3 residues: CSAGDTGGYVRQPQHF. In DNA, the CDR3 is TGCAGTGCTGGAGACACAGGGGGCTACGTGAGACAGCCCCAGCATTTT.

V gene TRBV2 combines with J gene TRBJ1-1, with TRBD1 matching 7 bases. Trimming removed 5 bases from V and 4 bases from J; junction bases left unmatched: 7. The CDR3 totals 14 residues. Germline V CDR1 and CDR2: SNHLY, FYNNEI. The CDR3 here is CASSNDGTVTEAFF. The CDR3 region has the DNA TGTGCCAGCAGTAACGATGGGACAGTCACTGAAGCTTTCTTT.

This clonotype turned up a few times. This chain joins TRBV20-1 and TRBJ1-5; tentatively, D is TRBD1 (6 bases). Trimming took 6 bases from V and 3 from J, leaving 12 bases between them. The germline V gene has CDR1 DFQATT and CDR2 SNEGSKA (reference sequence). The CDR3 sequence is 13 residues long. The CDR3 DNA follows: TGCAGTGCCCAACAGGGATTCAATCAGCCCCAGCATTTT. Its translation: CSAQQGFNQPQHF.

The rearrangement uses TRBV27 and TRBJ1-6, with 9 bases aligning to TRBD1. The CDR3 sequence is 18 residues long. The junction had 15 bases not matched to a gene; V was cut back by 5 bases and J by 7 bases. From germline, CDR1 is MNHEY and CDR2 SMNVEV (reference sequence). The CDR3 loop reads CASSPLGGQGRRNSPLHF. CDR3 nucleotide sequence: TGTGCCAGCAGTCCCCTTGGCGGACAGGGGCGCCGGAATTCACCCCTCCACTTT.

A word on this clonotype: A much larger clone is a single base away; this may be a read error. DNA of the CDR3: TGTGCCAGCAGCCACCGCCGGGACAGGGGATCTGGGGCCAACGTCCCGACTTTC. This gives the protein CASSHRRDRGSGANVPTF. The genes are TRBV2 and TRBJ2-6; 10 bases are a match to TRBD1. The CDR3 runs to 18 residues. Germline loops: CDR1 SNHLY, CDR2 FYNNEI.

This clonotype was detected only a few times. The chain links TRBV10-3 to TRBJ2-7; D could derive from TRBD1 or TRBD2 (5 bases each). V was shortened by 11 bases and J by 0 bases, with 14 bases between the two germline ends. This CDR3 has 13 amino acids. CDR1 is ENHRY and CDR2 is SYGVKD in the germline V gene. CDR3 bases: TGTGCCGGGAGCTGGGGGAGCTCCTACGAGCAGTACTTC. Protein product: CAGSWGSSYEQYF.

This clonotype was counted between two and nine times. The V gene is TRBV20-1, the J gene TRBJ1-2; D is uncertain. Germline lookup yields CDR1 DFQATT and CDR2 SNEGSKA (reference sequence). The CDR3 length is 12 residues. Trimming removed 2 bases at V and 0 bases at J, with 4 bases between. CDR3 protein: CSARHPNYGYTF. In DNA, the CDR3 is TGCAGTGCTAGACATCCTAACTATGGCTACACCTTC.

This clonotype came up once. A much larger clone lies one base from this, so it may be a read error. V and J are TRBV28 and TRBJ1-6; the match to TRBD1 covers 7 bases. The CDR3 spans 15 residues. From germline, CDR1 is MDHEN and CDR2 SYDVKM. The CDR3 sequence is CASSSQTGRNPPLHF. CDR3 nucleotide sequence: TGTGCCAGCAGTTCCCAGACAGGGCGTAATCCACCCCTCCACTTT.

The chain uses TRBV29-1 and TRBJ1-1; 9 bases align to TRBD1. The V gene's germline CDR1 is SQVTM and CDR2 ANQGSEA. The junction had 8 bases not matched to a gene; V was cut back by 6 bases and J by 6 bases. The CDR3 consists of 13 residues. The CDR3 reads CSVPGQGSPEAFF. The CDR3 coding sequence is TGCAGCGTACCGGGACAGGGATCCCCTGAAGCTTTCTTT.